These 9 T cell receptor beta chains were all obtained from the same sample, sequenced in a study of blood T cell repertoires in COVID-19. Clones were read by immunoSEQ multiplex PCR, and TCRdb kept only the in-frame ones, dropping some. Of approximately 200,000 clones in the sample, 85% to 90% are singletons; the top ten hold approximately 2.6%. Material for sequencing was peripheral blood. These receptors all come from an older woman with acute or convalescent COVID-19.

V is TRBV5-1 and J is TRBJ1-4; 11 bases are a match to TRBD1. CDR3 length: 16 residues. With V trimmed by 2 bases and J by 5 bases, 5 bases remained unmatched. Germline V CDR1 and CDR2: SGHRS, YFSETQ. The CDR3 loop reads CASSFGQGATNEKLFF. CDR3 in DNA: TGCGCCAGCAGCTTCGGACAGGGGGCGACCAATGAAAAACTGTTTTTT.

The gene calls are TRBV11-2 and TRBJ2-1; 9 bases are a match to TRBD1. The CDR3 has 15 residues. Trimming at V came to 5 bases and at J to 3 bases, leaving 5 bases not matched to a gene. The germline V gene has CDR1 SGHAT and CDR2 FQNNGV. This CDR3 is CASSPGQGYYNEQFF. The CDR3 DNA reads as TGTGCCAGCAGCCCGGGACAGGGTTACTACAATGAGCAGTTCTTC.

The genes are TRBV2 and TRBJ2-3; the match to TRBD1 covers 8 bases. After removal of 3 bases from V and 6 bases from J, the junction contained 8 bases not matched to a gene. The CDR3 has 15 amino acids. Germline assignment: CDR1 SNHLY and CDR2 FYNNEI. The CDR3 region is CASSDRRTGTDTQYF. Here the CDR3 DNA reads TGTGCCAGCAGTGACCGACGGACAGGGACTGATACGCAGTATTTT.

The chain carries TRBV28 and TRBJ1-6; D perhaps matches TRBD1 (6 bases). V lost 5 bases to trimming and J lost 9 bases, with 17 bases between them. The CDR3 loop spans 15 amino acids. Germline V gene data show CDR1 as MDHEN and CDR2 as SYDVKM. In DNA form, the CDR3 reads TGTGCCAGCAGTCCGTCCCCCAGGGGCCGTTCACCCCTCCACTTT. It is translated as CASSPSPRGRSPLHF.

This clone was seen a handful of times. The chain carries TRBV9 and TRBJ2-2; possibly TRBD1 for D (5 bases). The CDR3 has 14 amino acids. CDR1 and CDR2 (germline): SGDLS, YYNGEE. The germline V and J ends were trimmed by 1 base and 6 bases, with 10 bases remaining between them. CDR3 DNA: TGTGCCAGCAGCGTACTCAGGGTCCCCGGGGAGCTGTTTTTT. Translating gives CASSVLRVPGELFF.

This CDR3 is CASSPTGGVGTGELFF. CDR3 nucleotides: TGTGCCAGCAGCCCTACAGGGGGCGTTGGTACCGGGGAGCTGTTTTTT. This sequence joins TRBV11-2 and TRBJ2-2; 9 nucleotides align to TRBD1. CDR3 size: 16 residues. Germline CDR1 is SGHAT and CDR2 is FQNNGV. V gave up 5 bases and J gave up 5 bases; unmatched junction bases: 9.

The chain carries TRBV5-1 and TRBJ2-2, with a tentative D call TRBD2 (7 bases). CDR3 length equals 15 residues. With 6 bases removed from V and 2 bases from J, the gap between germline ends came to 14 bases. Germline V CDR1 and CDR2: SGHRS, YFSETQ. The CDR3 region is CASKRDTSNTGELFF. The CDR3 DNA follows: TGCGCCAGCAAGCGGGACACCTCCAACACCGGGGAGCTGTTTTTT.

CDR3 amino acids: CASSVEASGNQFF. For the CDR3, the DNA is TGTGCCAGCAGCGTAGAGGCGAGCGGGAATCAGTTCTTC. The chain links TRBV9 to TRBJ2-1; TRBD2 agrees at 7 bases. Germline assignment: CDR1 SGDLS and CDR2 YYNGEE. This CDR3 contains 13 residues. With 0 bases clipped from V and 13 bases from J, the junction kept 7 bases outside the gene matches. The full variable domain, its missing parts supplied by reference TRBV9 and TRBJ2-1, is DSGVTQTPKHLITATGQRVTLRCSPRSGDLSVYWYQQSLDQGLQFLIQYYNGEERAKGNILERFSAQQFPDLHSELNLSSLELGDSALYFCASSVEASGNQFFGPGTRLTVL.

Here the CDR3 reads CASSEYQMGPSSNQPQHF. CDR3 nucleotides: TGTGCCAGCAGTGAGTACCAAATGGGGCCCTCGAGCAATCAGCCCCAGCATTTT. V and J are TRBV2 and TRBJ1-5; a possible D gene is TRBD1 (5 bases). The CDR3 covers 18 residues. With 3 bases removed from V and 1 base from J, the gap between germline ends came to 19 bases. Germline CDR1 is SNHLY and CDR2 is FYNNEI.